The clone carrying this TCR beta chain was observed a handful of times. One end of the junction varies from germline; a read error may be responsible. In TCRdb, the 5' RACE reads were re-called with MiXCR into one record per CDR3 protein. Among about 320,000 distinct CDR3 sequences listed, roughly an eighth were seen once. The germline gives CDR1 MDHEN, CDR2 SYDVKM. The CDR3 totals 13 residues. This sample stems from a study of T-cell memory formation after mild COVID-19. The sequence was collected from a man aged 18 to 29 who had mild COVID-19 (a few samples of this study predate the infection). Cell type and time point are not known. The gene calls are TRBV28 and TRBJ2-1; 8 bases align to TRBD2. The sequencing sample was made of PBMCs or a T cell subset sorted from them (not recorded which). The CDR3 coding sequence is TGTGCCAGCAGTTCGACCCCGGGGGGGCCAAGAGGCTTC. This codes for CASSSTPGGPRGF.